The clone carrying this T cell receptor beta chain was detected only a few times. Its antigen is still unknown. The data were taken from a study of cytomegalovirus exposure and HLA in healthy donors. Across the study: From about 179 million T cells, an earlier analysis saw approximately 120 million unique TCR beta sequences.

Germline V CDR1 and CDR2: KGHSH, LQKENI. V lost 3 bases and J lost 7, with 15 bases in between. This CDR3 spans 14 amino acids. Points from the study as a whole: The authors listed approximately 150 TCR beta chains as cytomegalovirus-associated. Later analysis demonstrated an association between a missense DCLRE1C variant and TCR beta V- and J-gene trimming. In vitro testing confirmed a few CMV-associated chains as specific for CMV antigens.

Vbeta (60) and Jbeta (13) primers were used in the PCR. Produced via immunoSEQ multiplex PCR; TCRdb's table is partial and in-frame only. The table lists 90,000 to 110,000 clones, about an eighth of them singletons, with about a sixth in the top ten. Sequencing used PBMCs. The chain recombines TRBV18 with TRBJ2-5, with D hard to call. The clonotype originates from a man aged 35-49 years in good health and CMV-seropositive. For the CDR3, the DNA is TGTGCCAGCTCACCGTTGGAGATGCGCGGGACCCAGTACTTC. Protein: CASSPLEMRGTQYF.